The clone carrying this T cell receptor beta chain was counted once. Its antigen remains unidentified. Profiled with immunoSEQ multiplex PCR; TCRdb holds only in-frame clones, not every one. The sample shows roughly 80,000 clones, about 89% of them seen only once. The sample originates from a study of OX40 agonist ivuxolimab in advanced cancers. Study-level information: From about 20 to 79 years was the age range, with a mean of about 56 years, and 65% to 90% were male. Study-wide results and caveats: At doses 0.1 to 3.0 mg/kg, CD4+ and CD8+ clones expanded.

This CDR3 has 16 amino acids. The germline V gene encodes CDR1 GTSNPN and CDR2 SVGIG (reference sequence). The ends lost 3 bases at V and 1 base at J; junction bases unmatched: 10. This receptor was identified in an adult with an advanced solid tumor such as melanoma, head and neck, liver or kidney cancer. The material sequenced was CD4+ or CD8+ T cells sorted from blood, taken in a trial of the OX40 agonist ivuxolimab. The chain employs TRBV30 and TRBJ2-7; 9 nucleotides line up with TRBD2. The CDR3 loop reads CAWRPRGRGLSYEQYF. In DNA form, the CDR3 reads TGTGCCTGGAGGCCACGCGGGAGGGGATTATCCTACGAGCAGTACTTC.